The rows below give T cell receptor beta chains drawn from one sample of a study of T cells in Graves' hyperthyroidism and ophthalmopathy. TCRdb re-called the multiplex PCR reads through MiXCR, storing one row per CDR3 protein. This table has nearly 600,000 distinct CDR3 sequences, approximately 15% appearing once. The sample was blood. The receptors shown here come from a woman aged 18-30 years with Graves' ophthalmopathy. Each CDR3 is given without its conserved first and last residue. Clone sizes are given selectively: once, few, many, or a class where the clone is expanded.

J gene | clone size | V gene | CDR3 protein
TRBJ2-7 | many | TRBV12-5 | ASGLEEINEQY
TRBJ1-5 | NA | TRBV28 | ASRDLNQPQH
TRBJ1-1 | NA | TRBV2 | ADPGHLDTEAF
TRBJ1-1 | many | TRBV29-1 | SVGLLSGRAF
TRBJ2-3 | many | TRBV7-2 | ASSLMGLGTDTQY
TRBJ2-1 | many | TRBV7-3 | ASSSSGTSGYNEQF
TRBJ2-4 | NA | TRBV7-9 | ASSFGSGPKNIQY
TRBJ2-1 | NA | TRBV29-1 | SVDLRGGEQF
TRBJ1-4 | NA | TRBV3-1 | ASSRARGKDEKLF
TRBJ2-7 | many | TRBV2 | ASSLGSGLGVEQY